The subject of this entry is one T cell receptor (beta chain). No antigen is known for it. Donors were healthy HIV-negative adults without recently reported acute infections or vaccinations. Naive CD45RA+ and memory CD45RA-negative subsets were split from CD4+ cells. This record comes from a study of shared clonotypes between healthy human individuals. Broader study findings: Some naive CD4 clonotypes, around 5%, turned up in common across several donors. Estimated richness was generally greater in naive than memory subsets.

Trimming left V 4 bases short and J 3 bases short, with 15 bases between. Germline CDR1 and CDR2: SGHRS and YFSETQ. The CDR3 is 15 amino acids. Generated by immunoSEQ multiplex PCR, the TCRdb table keeps only in-frame clones and is missing some. Of over a million clones listed, approximately 80% are singletons. The rearrangement joins TRBV5-1 to TRBJ2-3; a possible D gene is TRBD1 (5 bases). Sequenced input: memory CD4+ T cells from PBMCs. The subset here: CD45RA-negative fraction. This TCR derives from a man younger than 30 in good health. Some clones in this sample may be carry-over from other donors' samples. This CDR3 reads CASSQGGRWTDTQYF. CDR3 coding DNA: TGCGCCAGCAGCCAGGGCGGCAGGTGGACAGATACGCAGTATTTT.